The TCR beta chain described here comes from a study of T cell repertoires in ileal Crohn's disease. Study at large: About half received postoperative treatment, around 10 with thiopurines and 15 to 20 anti-TNF. Study-wide results and caveats: Clonal expansions were more frequent in active smokers than non-smokers at surgery.

Trimming left V 2 bases short and J 3 bases short, with 22 bases between. This CDR3 has 18 residues. Germline assignment: CDR1 SGHDN and CDR2 FVKESK. For this clone: Its antigen is not identified.

TCRB immunosequencing input was around 460 nanograms of biopsy DNA per sample. The method was immunoSEQ multiplex PCR; TCRdb's version includes in-frame clones alone and lacks a portion of them. The sample shows some 60,000 clones, 70% to 90% of them seen only once. This sample's time point: neoterminal ileum biopsy at postoperative endoscopy, about 6 months after surgery. Input material: ileal tissue. The sequence came from an adult with Crohn's disease. This sequence joins TRBV14 and TRBJ1-2, with D hard to call. The CDR3 spells CASSQIQFVQYHDYGYTF. The CDR3, as DNA: TGTGCCAGCAGCCAAATACAGTTCGTACAATATCACGACTATGGCTACACCTTC. The full variable domain, its missing parts supplied by reference TRBV14 and TRBJ1-2, is EAGVTQFPSHSVIEKGQTVTLRCDPISGHDNLYWYRRVMGKEIKFLLHFVKESKQDESGMPNNRFLAERTGGTYSTLKVQPAELEDSGVYFCASSQIQFVQYHDYGYTFGSGTRLTVV.